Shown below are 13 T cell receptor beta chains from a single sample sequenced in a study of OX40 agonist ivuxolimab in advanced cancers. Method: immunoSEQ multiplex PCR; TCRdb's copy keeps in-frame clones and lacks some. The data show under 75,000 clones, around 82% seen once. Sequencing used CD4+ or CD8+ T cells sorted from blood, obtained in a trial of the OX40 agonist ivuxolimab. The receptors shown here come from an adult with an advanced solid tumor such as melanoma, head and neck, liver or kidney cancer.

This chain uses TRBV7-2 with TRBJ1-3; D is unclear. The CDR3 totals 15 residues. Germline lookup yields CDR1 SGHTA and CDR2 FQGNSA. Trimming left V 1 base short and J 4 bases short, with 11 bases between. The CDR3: CASSLGAFRGNTIYF. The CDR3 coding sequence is TGTGCCAGCAGCTTAGGGGCCTTTCGGGGAAACACCATATATTTT.

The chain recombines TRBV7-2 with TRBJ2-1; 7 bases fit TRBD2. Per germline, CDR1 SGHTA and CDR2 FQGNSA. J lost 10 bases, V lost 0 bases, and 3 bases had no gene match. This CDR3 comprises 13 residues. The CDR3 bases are TGTGCCAGCAGCTTAGCGGGGGGGAACGAGCAGTTCTTC. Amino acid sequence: CASSLAGGNEQFF.

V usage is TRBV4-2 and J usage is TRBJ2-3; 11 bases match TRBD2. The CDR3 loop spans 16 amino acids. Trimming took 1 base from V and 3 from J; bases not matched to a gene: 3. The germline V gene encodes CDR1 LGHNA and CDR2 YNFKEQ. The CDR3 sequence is CASSQATSGGTDTQYF. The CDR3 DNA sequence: TGTGCCAGCAGCCAAGCTACTAGCGGGGGAACAGATACGCAGTATTTT.

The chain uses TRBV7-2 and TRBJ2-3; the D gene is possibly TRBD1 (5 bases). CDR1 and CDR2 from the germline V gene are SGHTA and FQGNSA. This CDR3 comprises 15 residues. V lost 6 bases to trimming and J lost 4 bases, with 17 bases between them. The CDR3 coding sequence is TGTGCCAGCAGAAACGAGGCAGGGAAAGCAGATACGCAGTATTTT. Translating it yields CASRNEAGKADTQYF.

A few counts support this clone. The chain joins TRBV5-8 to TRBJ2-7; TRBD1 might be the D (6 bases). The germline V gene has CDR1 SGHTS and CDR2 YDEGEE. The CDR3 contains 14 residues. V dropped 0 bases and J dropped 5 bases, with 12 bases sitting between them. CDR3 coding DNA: TGTGCCAGCAGCTTGGAACAGGGAAGAGACGAGCAGTACTTC. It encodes CASSLEQGRDEQYF. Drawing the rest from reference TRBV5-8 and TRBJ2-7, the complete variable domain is EAGVTQSPTHLIKTRGQQATLRCSPISGHTSVYWYQQALGLGLQFLLWYDEGEERNRGNFPPRFSGRQFPNYSSELNVNALELEDSALYLCASSLEQGRDEQYFGPGTRLTVT.

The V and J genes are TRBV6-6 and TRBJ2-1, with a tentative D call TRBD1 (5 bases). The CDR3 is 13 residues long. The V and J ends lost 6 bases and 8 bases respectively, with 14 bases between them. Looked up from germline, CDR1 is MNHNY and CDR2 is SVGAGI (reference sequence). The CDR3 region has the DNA TGTGCCAGCAGAACCCCACAGGAAGATGAGCAGTTCTTC. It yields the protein CASRTPQEDEQFF.

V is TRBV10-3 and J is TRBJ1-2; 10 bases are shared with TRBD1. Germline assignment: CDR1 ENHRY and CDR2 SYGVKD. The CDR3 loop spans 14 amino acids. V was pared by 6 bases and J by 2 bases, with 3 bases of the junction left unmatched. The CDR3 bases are TGTGCCATCAGAGAGACAGGGGGCAACTATGGCTACACCTTC. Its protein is CAIRETGGNYGYTF.

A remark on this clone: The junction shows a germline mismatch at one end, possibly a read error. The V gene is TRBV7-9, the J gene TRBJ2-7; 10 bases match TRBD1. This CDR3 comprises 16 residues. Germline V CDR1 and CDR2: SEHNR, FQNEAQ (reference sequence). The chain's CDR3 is CASSRGTGAAYPEQCF. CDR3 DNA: TGTGCCAGCAGCCGCGGGACAGGGGCGGCCTATCCCGAGCAGTGCTTC.

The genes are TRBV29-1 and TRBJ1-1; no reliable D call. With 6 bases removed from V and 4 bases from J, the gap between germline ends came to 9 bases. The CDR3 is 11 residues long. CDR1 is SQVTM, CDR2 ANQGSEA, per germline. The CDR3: CSVGRSTEAFF. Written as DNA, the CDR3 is TGCAGCGTCGGCAGGTCCACTGAAGCTTTCTTT. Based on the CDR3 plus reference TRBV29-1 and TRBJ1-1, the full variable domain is SAVISQKPSRDICQRGTSLTIQCQVDSQVTMMFWYRQQPGQSLTLIATANQGSEATYESGFVIDKFPISRPNLTFSTLTVSNMSPEDSSIYLCSVGRSTEAFFGQGTRLTVV.

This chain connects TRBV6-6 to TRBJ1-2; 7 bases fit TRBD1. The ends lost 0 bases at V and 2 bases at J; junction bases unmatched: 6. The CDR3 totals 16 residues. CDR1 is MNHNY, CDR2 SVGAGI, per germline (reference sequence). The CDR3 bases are TGTGCCAGCAGTTACTCCCCAGGGGGACCGAACTATGGCTACACCTTC. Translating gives CASSYSPGGPNYGYTF.

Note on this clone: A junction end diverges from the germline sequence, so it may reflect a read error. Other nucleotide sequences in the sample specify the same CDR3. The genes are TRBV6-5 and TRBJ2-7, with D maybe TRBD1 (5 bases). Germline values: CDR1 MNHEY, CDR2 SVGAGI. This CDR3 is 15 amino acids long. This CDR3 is CASRVRSSSIYEQYF. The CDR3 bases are TGCGCCAGCAGGGTACGATCCTCGTCTATATACGAGCAGTACTTC.

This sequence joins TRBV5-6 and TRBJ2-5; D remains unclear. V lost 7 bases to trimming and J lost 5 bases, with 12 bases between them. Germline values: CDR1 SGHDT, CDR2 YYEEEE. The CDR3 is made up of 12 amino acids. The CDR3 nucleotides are TGTGCCAGCGCTAATGGTGCGGAGACCCAGTACTTC. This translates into CASANGAETQYF.

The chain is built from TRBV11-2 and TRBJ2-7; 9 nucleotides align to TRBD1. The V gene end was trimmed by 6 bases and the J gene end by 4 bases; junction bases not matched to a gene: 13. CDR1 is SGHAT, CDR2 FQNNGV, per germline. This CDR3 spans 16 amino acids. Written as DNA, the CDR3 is TGTGCCAGCAGTCGTACTGCGGGACAGGGAGGTTACGAGCAGTACTTC. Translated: CASSRTAGQGGYEQYF.